This entry lists 7 T cell receptor beta chains sequenced from one sample in a study of cytomegalovirus exposure and HLA in healthy donors. A multiplex PCR was run with 60 Vbeta primers and 13 Jbeta primers. This table comes from immunoSEQ multiplex PCR, and its TCRdb copy is limited to in-frame clones, with some not included. The table records nearly 95,000 clones, more than 75% of them present only once. The specimen sequenced was PBMCs. The receptors were sampled from a woman in her 40s in good health and CMV-seronegative.

This sequence joins TRBV4-2 and TRBJ2-1; 8 nucleotides agree with TRBD2. The CDR3 loop spans 15 amino acids. Germline V gives CDR1 LGHNA, CDR2 YNFKEQ. Germline trimming cut 5 bases from V and 0 bases from J; bases unmatched to any gene: 3. The CDR3 sequence: CASSERGSSYNEQFF. As DNA, the CDR3 is TGTGCCAGCAGCGAGCGGGGGAGCTCCTACAATGAGCAGTTCTTC.

The chain combines TRBV19 with TRBJ2-7, with D possibly matching TRBD1 (5 bases). Germline loops: CDR1 LNHDA, CDR2 SQIVND (reference sequence). The CDR3 runs 13 residues. Trimming stripped 5 bases from V and 3 bases from J, with 11 bases between. The DNA for the CDR3 is TGTGCCAGTAGTTCAGACAGAAACTACGAGCAGTACTTC. Protein sequence: CASSSDRNYEQYF.

The chain uses TRBV4-1 and TRBJ2-7; the match to TRBD1 covers 9 bases. CDR3 length: 14 amino acids. Germline-derived CDR1 and CDR2 are MGHRA and YSYEKL. V was pared by 0 bases and J by 7 bases, with 4 bases of the junction left unmatched. The CDR3: CASSQETGGREQYF. In nucleotides, the CDR3 is TGCGCCAGCAGCCAAGAGACAGGGGGGCGGGAGCAGTACTTC.

This clone occurred a few times. The J gene is TRBJ1-2, the V gene TRBV30; the match to TRBD1 covers 9 bases. V lost 3 bases, J lost 4 bases, and 6 bases stayed unmatched. The CDR3 loop spans 14 amino acids. Germline CDR1 reads GTSNPN; CDR2 reads SVGIG (reference sequence). The CDR3 nucleotides read TGTGCCTGGAGGGGCGGACAGGGGATCTATGGCTACACCTTC. It specifies CAWRGGQGIYGYTF.

The rearrangement joins TRBV7-9 to TRBJ1-4; 8 bases line up with TRBD1. CDR1 and CDR2 from the germline V gene are SEHNR and FQNEAQ (reference sequence). CDR3 size: 17 residues. V lost 5 bases, J lost 4 bases, and 12 bases stayed unmatched. The CDR3 DNA reads as TGTGCCAGCAGCCTAGTAGGCGAGGGACAGGTTAATGAAAAACTGTTTTTT. Translation: CASSLVGEGQVNEKLFF.

The chain recombines TRBV7-3 with TRBJ2-2; a possible D gene is TRBD2 (7 bases). Germline CDR1 reads SGHTA; CDR2 reads FQGTGA. The CDR3 totals 17 residues. V lost 4 bases to trimming and J lost 6 bases, with 21 bases between them. This chain's CDR3 is CASSSTGGGGPPGELFF. The CDR3 bases are TGTGCCAGCAGCTCTACGGGTGGCGGGGGCCCGCCCGGGGAGCTGTTTTTT.

V usage is TRBV28 and J usage is TRBJ1-5; D may be TRBD1 (5 bases). CDR3 length: 16 amino acids. The V gene lost 5 bases and the J gene lost 1 base, with 15 bases spanning the gap. CDR1 and CDR2 from the germline V gene are MDHEN and SYDVKM. For the CDR3, the DNA is TGTGCCAGCAGTCCGCTGGGGGGTTCAAGCAATCAGCCCCAGCATTTT. Translation: CASSPLGGSSNQPQHF.